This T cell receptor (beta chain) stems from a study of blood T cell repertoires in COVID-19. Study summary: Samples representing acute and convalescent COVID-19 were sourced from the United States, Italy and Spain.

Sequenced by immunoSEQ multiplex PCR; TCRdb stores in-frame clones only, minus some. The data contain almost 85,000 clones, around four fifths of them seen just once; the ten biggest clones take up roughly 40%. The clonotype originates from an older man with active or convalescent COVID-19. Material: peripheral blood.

CDR3 bases: TGCGCCAGCAGTTCTTTGTCCCGTTATTCTGAAGCTTTCTTT. Residues: CASSSLSRYSEAFF. J is TRBJ1-1 and V is TRBV5-1; no definite D call. In germline, CDR1 is SGHRS, CDR2 YFSETQ. The length of the CDR3 is 14 residues. V was shortened by 5 bases and J by 6 bases, with 17 bases between the two germline ends.